Below, 21 T cell receptor delta chains from the same sample are listed, as sequenced in a study of Vδ1+ human thymocytes. The template was reverse-transcribed extracted RNA. Pooled V-gene forward primers with one constant-region reverse primer generated the CDR3 amplicons by multiplex PCR. TCRdb made new clone calls on the multiplex PCR reads using CATT. This repertoire shows about 55,000 delta-chain clones, approximately 15% found once; its top ten account for 0.5%. These receptors are not linked to any known antigen. Study outcomes and limitations: Highly polyclonal TRG and TRD repertoires with Gaussian CDR3 length distributions appeared in thymus.

Sample: Vdelta1+ gamma-delta thymocytes from the thymus. The subset was: FACS-sorted CD3+ TCRalphabeta- TCRVdelta1+ TCRVdelta2- thymocytes. The source is a boy younger than two who had congenital heart surgery.

This clone was counted between two and nine times. The genes are TRDV1 and TRDJ1; unclear D gene. Per germline, CDR1 TSWWSYY and CDR2 QGS. This CDR3 comprises 16 residues. Trimming shortened V by 3 bases and J by 2 bases, and 16 bases separated the two germline ends. The CDR3 loop is CALGEPTLVGTDKLIF. CDR3 in DNA: TGTGCTCTTGGGGAGCCCACTCTCGTTGGGACCGATAAACTCATCTTT.

J is TRDJ1 and V is TRDV1, with 8 nucleotides matching TRDD3. The ends lost 5 bases at V and 0 bases at J; junction bases unmatched: 20. The germline gives CDR1 TSWWSYY, CDR2 QGS. This CDR3 has 20 residues. CDR3 in DNA: TGTGCTCTTGGGACCATTTTCCCCACTGGGGGTTACGCGTACACCGATAAACTCATCTTT. Translated, it gives CALGTIFPTGGYAYTDKLIF.

The chain is built from TRDV1 and TRDJ1, with TRDD3 matching 11 bases. CDR1 and CDR2 from the germline V gene are TSWWSYY and QGS. This CDR3 has 21 residues. V lost 6 bases, J lost 2 bases, and 23 bases stayed unmatched. The CDR3 loop reads CALGYHLRSWGIRDVTDKLIF. The DNA for the CDR3 is TGTGCTCTTGGATACCACCTCCGCTCATGGGGGATACGCGATGTTACCGATAAACTCATCTTT.

A note on this clone: This sample also contains other DNA sequences that code for the same CDR3. V usage is TRDV2 and J usage is TRDJ1, with 8 bases lining up with TRDD3. Germline V CDR1 and CDR2: GEAIGNYY, EKD. CDR3 length equals 17 residues. With V trimmed by 6 bases and J by 0 bases, 14 bases remained unmatched. CDR3 protein: CACPHGWGMAYTDKLIF. In DNA form, the CDR3 reads TGTGCCTGTCCCCACGGTTGGGGGATGGCCTACACCGATAAACTCATCTTT.

In regard to this clone: This could be a read error, since a much larger clone is one nucleotide away. Other DNA sequences within the sample encode an identical CDR3. The V and J genes are TRAV29/DV5 and TRDJ1, with 7 nucleotides matching TRDD3. The CDR3 has 14 amino acids. Germline assignment: CDR1 NSMFDY and CDR2 ISSIKDK. The CDR3 nucleotides read TGTGCCGCAAAAAGAGATGGGGGAACCGATAAACTCATCTTT. It yields the protein CAAKRDGGTDKLIF.

The rearrangement links TRDV1 to TRDJ1; D perhaps matches TRDD2 (5 bases). Germline CDR1 TSWWSYY, CDR2 QGS. The CDR3 runs 14 residues. V dropped 4 bases and J dropped 0 bases, with 9 bases sitting between them. The CDR3 sequence is CALGGAFNTDKLIF. DNA for the CDR3: TGTGCTCTTGGGGGAGCCTTCAACACCGATAAACTCATCTTT.

This clone was detected a few times. An end of the junction does not agree with germline; a read error may underlie this. This sequence joins TRDV2 and TRDJ1; D remains unclear. In germline, CDR1 is GEAIGNYY, CDR2 EKD. The CDR3 has 13 amino acids. DNA of the CDR3: TGTGCCTGTGACACCGGCCCTTTCGGTAAACTCACCTTT. Translating it yields CACDTGPFGKLTF.

The V gene is TRDV1, the J gene TRDJ1, with TRDD3 identical over 11 bases. The germline CDR1 and CDR2 sequences are TSWWSYY and QGS. V dropped 2 bases and J dropped 3; count of bases not matched to a gene: 14. The CDR3 totals 19 residues. DNA of the CDR3: TGTGCTCTTGGGGAAACCCTCTTCTTGGGGGATACGTTTTCCGATAAACTCATCTTT. It encodes CALGETLFLGDTFSDKLIF.

This chain links TRDV1 with TRDJ1; 9 bases are shared with TRDD2. CDR3 length: 20 amino acids. Germline loops: CDR1 TSWWSYY, CDR2 QGS. Losses at the gene ends were 1 base for V and 0 bases for J; bases not matched to a gene: 15. CDR3: CALGEPTFLRVTTNTDKLIF. DNA for the CDR3: TGTGCTCTTGGGGAACCCACCTTCCTACGAGTTACTACCAACACCGATAAACTCATCTTT.

The genes are TRDV1 and TRDJ1, with 12 bases matching TRDD3. Unmatched junction bases numbered 29, after V lost 3 bases and J lost 0 bases. This CDR3 region has 25 residues. CDR1 and CDR2 (germline): TSWWSYY, QGS. CDR3 coding DNA: TGTGCTCTTGGGGAGGAAAGCCCCCTCCCTTTTTTTCTGGGGGATACGCATCGGTACACCGATAAACTCATCTTT. Amino acid sequence: CALGEESPLPFFLGDTHRYTDKLIF.

This clone turned up a few times. V gene TRDV1 combines with J gene TRDJ1, with TRDD3 identical over 10 bases. V shed 3 bases and J 4 bases; nucleotides not matched to a gene: 20. Looked up from germline, CDR1 is TSWWSYY and CDR2 is QGS. The CDR3 contains 20 residues. The CDR3 nucleotides read TGTGCTCTTGGGGACACCCTTCCCCCCAACTGGGGGATCGTCGTCGATAAACTCATCTTT. This codes for CALGDTLPPNWGIVVDKLIF.

This sequence joins TRDV1 and TRDJ1; D might be TRDD3 (6 bases). V was pared by 0 bases and J by 4 bases, with 30 bases between. This CDR3 region has 21 residues. CDR1 and CDR2 from the germline V gene are TSWWSYY and QGS. This CDR3 reads CALGELGRRRAYELGIDKLIF. Written as DNA, the CDR3 is TGTGCTCTTGGGGAACTAGGGCGGCGAAGGGCCTACGAGCTGGGGATCGATAAACTCATCTTT.

V is TRDV1 and J is TRDJ1; 10 nucleotides match TRDD3. The germline CDR1 and CDR2 sequences are TSWWSYY and QGS. The V segment lost 1 base and the J segment 1 base; nucleotides outside the gene matches: 6. The CDR3 extends over 17 amino acids. The CDR3 region is CALGEQKLGDGTDKLIF. The CDR3 nucleotides read TGTGCTCTTGGGGAACAGAAACTGGGGGATGGCACCGATAAACTCATCTTT.

The rearrangement joins TRDV2 to TRDJ1; tentatively, D is TRDD3 (5 bases). CDR3 length equals 14 residues. Trimming left V 3 bases short and J 7 bases short, with 17 bases between. The germline V gene has CDR1 GEAIGNYY and CDR2 EKD. This chain's CDR3 is CACDPRGVHVKLIF. CDR3 sequence (DNA): TGTGCCTGTGACCCACGGGGGGTACACGTTAAACTCATCTTT.

This clone was seen more than once but under ten times. The rearrangement uses TRDV1 and TRDJ1; D uncertain. The CDR3 loop spans 17 amino acids. V was clipped by 4 bases and J by 2 bases, with 20 bases between them. Germline CDR1 TSWWSYY, CDR2 QGS. The CDR3 DNA reads as TGTGCTCTTGGGGGACGATATTTGGTGCGTAAGACCGATAAACTCATCTTT. Translated: CALGGRYLVRKTDKLIF.

This clone was seen more than once but under ten times. The chain combines TRDV1 with TRDJ2, with D maybe TRDD2 (5 bases). This CDR3 is 18 amino acids long. V gave up 1 base and J gave up 5 bases, with 20 bases separating them. Germline V gene data show CDR1 as TSWWSYY and CDR2 as QGS. The CDR3 loop is CALGERCGPTIETAQLFF. In DNA, the CDR3 is TGTGCTCTTGGGGAACGATGTGGCCCTACCATCGAAACAGCACAACTCTTCTTT.

V usage is TRDV1 and J usage is TRDJ1, with 9 nucleotides matching TRDD3. Unmatched junction bases numbered 18, after V lost 5 bases and J lost 11 bases. There are 16 residues in the CDR3. CDR1 and CDR2 from the germline V gene are TSWWSYY and QGS. CDR3 sequence reads: CALGSLPLGDVGGLIF. The CDR3 coding sequence is TGTGCTCTTGGGTCCTTACCCCTGGGGGATGTCGGGGGGCTCATCTTT.

This clone was seen more than once but under ten times. The V gene is TRDV1, the J gene TRDJ1, with D perhaps matching TRDD2 (8 bases). V lost 0 bases to trimming and J lost 0 bases, with 26 bases between them. The CDR3 covers 21 residues. Germline CDR1 is TSWWSYY and CDR2 is QGS. DNA of the CDR3: TGTGCTCTTGGGGAACTGGTCTTCCTACACCCACTGGGGACTGACACCGATAAACTCATCTTT. This encodes CALGELVFLHPLGTDTDKLIF.

A remark on this clone: A much larger clonotype is one base distant, so this may be a read error. The same CDR3 is also encoded by other DNA sequences in this sample. This chain uses TRDV2 with TRDJ1, with D unclear. The CDR3 extends over 15 amino acids. Germline CDR1 reads GEAIGNYY; CDR2 reads EKD. The germline V and J ends were trimmed by 1 base and 5 bases, with 16 bases remaining between them. The CDR3 nucleotides read TGTGCCTGTGACACGGAAGAGAACAAGGCAGATAAACTCATCTTT. Translating it yields CACDTEENKADKLIF.

The V and J genes are TRDV1 and TRDJ1; D unresolved. Germline V lookup: CDR1 TSWWSYY, CDR2 QGS. The V end lost 0 bases, the J end lost 1 base, and 36 bases lay between the germline ends. The CDR3 contains 24 residues. The CDR3: CALGELKCVSPSTLFPRGTDKLIF. For the CDR3, the DNA is TGTGCTCTTGGGGAACTTAAATGTGTATCCCCCTCCACCCTTTTCCCCCGGGGCACCGATAAACTCATCTTT.

This clone was detected only a few times. The chain links TRDV1 to TRDJ1, with 11 bases fitting TRDD3. The CDR3 loop spans 20 amino acids. The V and J ends lost 10 bases and 0 bases, in that order; junction bases with no gene match: 22. Germline V gene data show CDR1 as TSWWSYY and CDR2 as QGS. CDR3 protein: CAPKGGHLLLLGDNTDKLIF. CDR3 coding DNA: TGTGCTCCCAAGGGGGGTCACCTACTTCTACTGGGGGATAACACCGATAAACTCATCTTT.